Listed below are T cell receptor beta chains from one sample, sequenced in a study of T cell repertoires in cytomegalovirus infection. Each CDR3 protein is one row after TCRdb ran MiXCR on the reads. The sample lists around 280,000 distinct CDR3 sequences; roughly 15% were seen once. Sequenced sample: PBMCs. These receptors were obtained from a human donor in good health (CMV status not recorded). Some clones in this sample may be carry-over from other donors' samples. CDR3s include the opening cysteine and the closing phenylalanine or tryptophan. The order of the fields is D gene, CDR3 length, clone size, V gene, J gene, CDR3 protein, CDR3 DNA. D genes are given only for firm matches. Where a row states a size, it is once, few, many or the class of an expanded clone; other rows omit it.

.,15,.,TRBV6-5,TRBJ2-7,CASSYSIVRTYEQYF,TGTGCCAGCAGTTACTCGATCGTCAGGACCTACGAGCAGTACTTC
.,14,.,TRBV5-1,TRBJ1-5,CASSPGDSNQPQHF,TGCGCCAGCAGCCCAGGGGATAGCAATCAGCCCCAGCATTTT
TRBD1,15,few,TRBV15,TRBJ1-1,CATSSRTGQNTEAFF,TGTGCCACCAGCAGTAGGACAGGGCAGAACACTGAAGCTTTCTTT
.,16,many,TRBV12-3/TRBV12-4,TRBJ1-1,CASSPRGGIGGTEAFF,TGTGCCAGCAGTCCCCGCGGTGGTATTGGAGGCACTGAAGCTTTCTTT
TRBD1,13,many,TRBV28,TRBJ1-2,CASSLQGAGGYTF,TGTGCCAGCAGTCTCCAGGGGGCAGGTGGCTACACCTTC
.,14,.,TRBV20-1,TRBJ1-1,CSASLGTRNTEAFF,TGCAGTGCTAGTTTGGGGACAAGGAACACTGAAGCTTTCTTT
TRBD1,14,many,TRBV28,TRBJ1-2,CASTPTGEGYGYTF,TGTGCCAGCACCCCAACAGGGGAGGGATATGGCTACACCTTC
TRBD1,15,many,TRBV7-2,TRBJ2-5,CASSTRQGGIETQYF,TGTGCCAGCAGCACCCGACAGGGGGGGATCGAGACCCAGTACTTC
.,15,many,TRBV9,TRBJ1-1,CASSPRGNMNTEAFF,TGTGCCAGCAGCCCCCGAGGGAACATGAACACTGAAGCTTTCTTT
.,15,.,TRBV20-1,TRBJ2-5,CSARVSSVPKETQYF,TGCAGTGCTAGAGTCTCGAGTGTGCCTAAAGAGACCCAGTACTTC
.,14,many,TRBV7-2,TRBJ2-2,CASSRDTSTGELFF,TGTGCCAGCAGCAGGGACACCTCCACCGGGGAGCTGTTTTTT
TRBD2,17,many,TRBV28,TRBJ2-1,CASSLRPSGRAHNEQFF,TGTGCCAGCAGTTTAAGGCCTAGCGGGAGGGCCCACAATGAGCAGTTCTTC
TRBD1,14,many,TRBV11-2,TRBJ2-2,CASSGQGRIGELFF,TGTGCCAGCAGCGGACAGGGGAGGATCGGGGAGCTGTTTTTT
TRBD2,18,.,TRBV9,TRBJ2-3,CASSVGVRSAGSTDTQYF,TGTGCCAGCAGCGTAGGAGTTCGTTCAGCGGGAAGCACAGATACGCAGTATTTT
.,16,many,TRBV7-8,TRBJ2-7,CASSLVTPRLSGEQYF,TGTGCCAGCAGCTTAGTGACCCCTCGTTTGTCAGGGGAGCAGTACTTC
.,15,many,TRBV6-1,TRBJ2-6,CASSVTGSGANVLTF,TGTGCCAGCAGTGTGACAGGCTCTGGGGCCAACGTCCTGACTTTC
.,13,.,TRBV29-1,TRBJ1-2,CSILSGVGYGYTF,TGCAGCATCTTGTCAGGGGTCGGCTATGGCTACACCTTC
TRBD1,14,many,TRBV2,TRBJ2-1,CASSRTGGNNEQFF,TGTGCCAGCAGCCGGACAGGAGGAAACAATGAGCAGTTCTTC
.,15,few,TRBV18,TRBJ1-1,CASSPRKNFRTEAFF,TGTGCCAGCTCACCCCGAAAAAATTTCCGCACTGAAGCTTTCTTT
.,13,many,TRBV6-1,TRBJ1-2,CASSERTLYGYTF,TGTGCCAGCAGTGAAAGAACGCTCTATGGCTACACCTTC
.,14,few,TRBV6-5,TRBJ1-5,CASSYRGINQPQHF,TGTGCCAGCAGTTACAGGGGGATCAATCAGCCCCAGCATTTT
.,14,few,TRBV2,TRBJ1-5,CASTSQGANQPQHF,TGTGCCAGCACCTCACAGGGTGCCAATCAGCCCCAGCATTTT
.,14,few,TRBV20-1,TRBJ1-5,CSARAPGGNQPQHF,TGCAGTGCTAGGGCCCCGGGGGGCAATCAGCCCCAGCATTTT
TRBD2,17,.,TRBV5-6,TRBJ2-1,CASSLRVLAGGSNEQFF,TGTGCCAGCAGCTTGCGTGTCCTAGCGGGAGGCAGCAATGAGCAGTTCTTC
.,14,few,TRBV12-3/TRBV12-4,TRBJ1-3,CASSLRNSGNTIYF,TGTGCCAGCAGTTTACGGAACTCTGGAAACACCATATATTTT
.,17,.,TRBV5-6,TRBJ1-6,CASSPGVWASYNSPLHF,TGTGCCAGCAGCCCCGGCGTCTGGGCCTCCTATAATTCACCCCTCCACTTT
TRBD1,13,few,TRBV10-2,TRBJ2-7,CASSWTGDYEQYF,TGCGCCAGCTCATGGACAGGGGACTACGAGCAGTACTTC
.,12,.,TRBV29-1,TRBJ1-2,CSGGREGLGYTF,TGCAGCGGAGGGAGGGAGGGCCTGGGCTACACCTTC
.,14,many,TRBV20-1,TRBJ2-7,CSASSLGPSSEQYF,TGCAGTGCTAGCAGTCTGGGTCCCTCTAGCGAGCAGTACTTC
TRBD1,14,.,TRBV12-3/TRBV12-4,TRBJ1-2,CASSAGTGNYGYTF,TGTGCCAGCAGTGCCGGGACAGGAAACTATGGCTACACCTTC
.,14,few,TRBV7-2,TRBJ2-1,CASTRGQLDNEQFF,TGTGCCAGCACGCGGGGACAGCTGGACAATGAGCAGTTCTTC
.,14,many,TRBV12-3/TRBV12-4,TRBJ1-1,CASSFDRLNTEAFF,TGTGCCAGCAGTTTCGACAGGCTGAACACTGAAGCTTTCTTT
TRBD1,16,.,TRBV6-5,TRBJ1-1,CASSRLQGGGNTEAFF,TGTGCCAGCAGCCGATTACAGGGGGGGGGGAACACTGAAGCTTTCTTT
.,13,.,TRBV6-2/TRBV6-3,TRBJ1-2,CASREDRSGGYTF,TGTGCCAGCAGGGAAGACAGGTCCGGGGGCTACACCTTC
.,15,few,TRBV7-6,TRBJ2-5,CASSLAPAPRETQYF,TGTGCCAGCAGCTTAGCACCCGCCCCAAGGGAGACCCAGTACTTC
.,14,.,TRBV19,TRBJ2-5,CASSRFGGEETQYF,TGTGCCAGTAGTCGCTTTGGGGGTGAAGAGACCCAGTACTTC
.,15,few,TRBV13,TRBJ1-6,CASSASGRGNSPLHF,TGTGCCAGCAGCGCCTCAGGGCGAGGTAATTCACCCCTCCACTTT
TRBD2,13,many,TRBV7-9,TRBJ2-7,CASGLAASYEQYF,TGTGCCAGCGGACTAGCGGCGTCCTACGAGCAGTACTTC
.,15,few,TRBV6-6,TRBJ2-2,CASIYATETTGELFF,TGTGCCAGCATCTATGCGACAGAGACCACCGGGGAGCTGTTTTTT
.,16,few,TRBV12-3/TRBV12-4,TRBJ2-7,CASSLASRDARNEQYF,TGTGCCAGCAGTTTAGCCTCCCGCGATGCCCGGAACGAGCAGTACTTC
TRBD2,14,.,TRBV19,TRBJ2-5,CASGTSGSQETQYF,TGTGCCAGTGGGACTAGCGGGAGCCAAGAGACCCAGTACTTC
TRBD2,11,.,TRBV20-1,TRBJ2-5,CIPGGVETQYF,TGCATACCGGGAGGAGTGGAGACCCAGTACTTC
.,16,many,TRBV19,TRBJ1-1,CASSMVSTGTNTEAFF,TGTGCCAGTAGTATGGTATCGACTGGGACTAACACTGAAGCTTTCTTT
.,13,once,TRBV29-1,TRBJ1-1,CSVETKLNTEASF,TGCAGCGTTGAGACTAAATTGAACACTGAAGCTTCCTTT
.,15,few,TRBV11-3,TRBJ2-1,CASSFRGEGLDEQFF,TGTGCCAGCAGCTTCCGGGGAGAAGGGCTCGATGAGCAGTTCTTC
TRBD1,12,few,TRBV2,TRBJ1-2,CASRLGQKGYTF,TGTGCCAGCAGATTGGGACAGAAAGGCTACACCTTC
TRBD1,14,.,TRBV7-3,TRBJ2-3,CASSTRTGADTQYF,TGTGCCAGCAGCACCCGGACAGGGGCAGATACGCAGTATTTT
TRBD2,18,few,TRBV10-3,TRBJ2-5,CAISESDVLAPYQETQYF,TGTGCCATCAGTGAGTCCGACGTACTAGCGCCCTACCAAGAGACCCAGTACTTC
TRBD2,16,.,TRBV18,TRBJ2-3,CASSPISGGATDTQYF,TGTGCCAGCTCACCAATAAGCGGGGGAGCCACAGATACGCAGTATTTT
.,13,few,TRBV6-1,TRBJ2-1,CASSEVAIGEQFF,TGTGCCAGCAGTGAGGTAGCGATCGGCGAGCAGTTCTTC
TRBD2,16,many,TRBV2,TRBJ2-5,CASSDRLAGGGGAQYF,TGTGCCAGCAGTGACCGGTTAGCGGGGGGCGGCGGGGCCCAGTACTTC
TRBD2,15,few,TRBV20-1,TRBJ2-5,CSASLAGVRAETQYF,TGCAGTGCTAGTCTAGCGGGAGTGAGGGCAGAGACCCAGTACTTC
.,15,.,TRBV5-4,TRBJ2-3,CASSLDHRGPDTQYF,TGTGCCAGCAGCTTGGACCATAGAGGGCCAGATACGCAGTATTTT
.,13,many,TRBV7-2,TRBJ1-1,CASSLGRRTEAFF,TGTGCCAGCAGCTTGGGGCGGAGGACTGAAGCTTTCTTT
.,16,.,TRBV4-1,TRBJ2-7,CASSPILRGILYEQYF,TGCGCCAGCAGCCCGATACTCCGCGGGATTCTTTACGAGCAGTACTTC
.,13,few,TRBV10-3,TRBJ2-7,CAISPDGSYEQYF,TGTGCCATCAGCCCGGACGGTTCCTACGAGCAGTACTTC
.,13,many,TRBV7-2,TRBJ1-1,CASSPGEATEAFF,TGTGCCAGCAGCCCCGGGGAGGCCACTGAAGCTTTCTTT
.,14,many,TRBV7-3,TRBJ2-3,CASSQGGYTDTQYF,TGTGCCAGCAGCCAAGGGGGTTACACAGATACGCAGTATTTT
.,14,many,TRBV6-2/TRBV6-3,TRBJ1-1,CASTPIGQNTEAFF,TGTGCCAGCACCCCGATCGGACAGAACACTGAAGCTTTCTTT
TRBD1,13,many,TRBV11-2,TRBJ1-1,CASSWTGVTEAFF,TGTGCCAGCAGCTGGACAGGGGTTACTGAAGCTTTCTTT